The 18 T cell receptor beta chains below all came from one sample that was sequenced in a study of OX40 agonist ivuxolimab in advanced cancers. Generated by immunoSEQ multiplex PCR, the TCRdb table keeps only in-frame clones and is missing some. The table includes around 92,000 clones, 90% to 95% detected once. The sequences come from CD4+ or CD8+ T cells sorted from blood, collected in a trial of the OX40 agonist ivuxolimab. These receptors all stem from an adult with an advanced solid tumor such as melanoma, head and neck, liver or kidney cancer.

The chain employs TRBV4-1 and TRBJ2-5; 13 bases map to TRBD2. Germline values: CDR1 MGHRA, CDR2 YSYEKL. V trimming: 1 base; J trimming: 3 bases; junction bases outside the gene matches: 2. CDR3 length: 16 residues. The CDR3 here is CASSQGGLAGEETQYF. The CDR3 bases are TGCGCCAGCAGCCAAGGAGGACTAGCGGGGGAAGAGACCCAGTACTTC.

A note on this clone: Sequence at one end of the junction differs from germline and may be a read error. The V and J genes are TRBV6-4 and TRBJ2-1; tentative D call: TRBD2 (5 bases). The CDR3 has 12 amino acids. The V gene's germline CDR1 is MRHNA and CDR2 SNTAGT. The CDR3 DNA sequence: TGTGCCAGCAGCGACTACGACGGTAAGCAGTTCTTC. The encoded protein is CASSDYDGKQFF.

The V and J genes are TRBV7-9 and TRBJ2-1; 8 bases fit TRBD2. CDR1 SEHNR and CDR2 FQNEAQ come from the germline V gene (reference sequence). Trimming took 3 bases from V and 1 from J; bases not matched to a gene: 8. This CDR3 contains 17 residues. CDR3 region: CASSLVDSGESYNEQFF. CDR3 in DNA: TGTGCCAGCAGCTTGGTCGATAGCGGGGAGTCCTACAATGAGCAGTTCTTC.

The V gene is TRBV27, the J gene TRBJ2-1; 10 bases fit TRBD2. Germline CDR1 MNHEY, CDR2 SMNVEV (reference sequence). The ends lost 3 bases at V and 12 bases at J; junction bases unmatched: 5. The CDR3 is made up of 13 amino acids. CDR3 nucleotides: TGTGCCAGCAGTTTCCTAAGCGGGAGGGTGCAGTTCTTC. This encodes CASSFLSGRVQFF.

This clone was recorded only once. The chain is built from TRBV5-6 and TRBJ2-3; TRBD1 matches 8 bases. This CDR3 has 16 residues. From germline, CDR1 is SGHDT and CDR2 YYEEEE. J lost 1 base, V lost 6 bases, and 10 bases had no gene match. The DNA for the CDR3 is TGTGCCAGCACTATACCCCGGGACAGGCGCACAGATACGCAGTATTTT. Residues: CASTIPRDRRTDTQYF.

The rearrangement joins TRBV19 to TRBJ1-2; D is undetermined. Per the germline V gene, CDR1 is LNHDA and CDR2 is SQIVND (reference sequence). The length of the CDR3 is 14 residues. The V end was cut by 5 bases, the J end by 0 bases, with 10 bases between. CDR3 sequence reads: CASSRPWANYGYTF. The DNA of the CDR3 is TGTGCCAGTAGTCGACCCTGGGCTAACTATGGCTACACCTTC.

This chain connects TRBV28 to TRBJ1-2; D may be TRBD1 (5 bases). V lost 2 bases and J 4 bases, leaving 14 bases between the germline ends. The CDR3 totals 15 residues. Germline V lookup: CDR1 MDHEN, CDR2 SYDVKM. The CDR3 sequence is CASSLGGGPVYGYTF. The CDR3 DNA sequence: TGTGCCAGCAGTTTAGGTGGGGGACCCGTCTATGGCTACACCTTC.

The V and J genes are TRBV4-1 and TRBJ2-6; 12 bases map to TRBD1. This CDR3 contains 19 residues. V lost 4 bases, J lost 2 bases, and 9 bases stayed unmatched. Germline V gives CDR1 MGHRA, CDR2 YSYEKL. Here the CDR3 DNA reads TGCGCCAGCAGCCCGCATCTCCGGGACAGGGGGCCTGGGGCCAACGTCCTGACTTTC. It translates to CASSPHLRDRGPGANVLTF.

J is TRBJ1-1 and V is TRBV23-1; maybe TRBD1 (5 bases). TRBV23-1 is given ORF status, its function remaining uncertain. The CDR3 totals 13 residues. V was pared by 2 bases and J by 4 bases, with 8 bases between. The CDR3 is CASSQQGRTEAFF. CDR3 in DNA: TGCGCCAGCAGTCAACAGGGTCGCACTGAAGCTTTCTTT.

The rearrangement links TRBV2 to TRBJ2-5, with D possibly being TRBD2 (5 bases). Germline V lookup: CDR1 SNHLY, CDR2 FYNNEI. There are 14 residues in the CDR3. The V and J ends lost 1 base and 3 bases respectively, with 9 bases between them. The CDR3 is CASSEGGWEETQYF. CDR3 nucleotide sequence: TGTGCCAGCAGTGAAGGCGGGTGGGAAGAGACCCAGTACTTC.

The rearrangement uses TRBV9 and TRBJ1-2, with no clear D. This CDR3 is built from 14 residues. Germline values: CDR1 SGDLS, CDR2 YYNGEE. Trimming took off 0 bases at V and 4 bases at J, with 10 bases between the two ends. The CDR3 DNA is TGTGCCAGCAGCGTAGGCGGTGTCGGCTATGGCTACACCTTC. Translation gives CASSVGGVGYGYTF.

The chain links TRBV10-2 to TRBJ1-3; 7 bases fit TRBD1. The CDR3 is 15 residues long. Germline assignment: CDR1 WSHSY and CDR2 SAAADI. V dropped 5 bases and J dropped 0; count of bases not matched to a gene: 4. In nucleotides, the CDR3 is TGCGCCAGCAGTTGGGACAGCCTCTCTGGAAACACCATATATTTT. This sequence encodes CASSWDSLSGNTIYF.

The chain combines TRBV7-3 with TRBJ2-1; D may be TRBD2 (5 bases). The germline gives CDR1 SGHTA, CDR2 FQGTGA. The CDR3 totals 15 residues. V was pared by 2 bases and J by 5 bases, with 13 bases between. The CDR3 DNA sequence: TGTGCCAGCAGCTTAGAGCCGGGATCCCACAATGAGCAGTTCTTC. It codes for CASSLEPGSHNEQFF.

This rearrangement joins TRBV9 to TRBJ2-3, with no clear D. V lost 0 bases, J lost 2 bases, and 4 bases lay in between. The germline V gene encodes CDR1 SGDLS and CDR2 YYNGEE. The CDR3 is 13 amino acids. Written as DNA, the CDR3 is TGTGCCAGCAGCGTAGACCTCACAGATACGCAGTATTTT. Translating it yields CASSVDLTDTQYF.

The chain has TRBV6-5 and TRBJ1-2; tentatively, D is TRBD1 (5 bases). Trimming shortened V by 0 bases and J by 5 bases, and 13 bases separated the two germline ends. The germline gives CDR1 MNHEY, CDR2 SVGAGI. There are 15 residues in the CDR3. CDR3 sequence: CASSYSKRGLYGYTF. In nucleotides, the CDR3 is TGTGCCAGCAGTTACTCGAAAAGGGGTTTGTATGGCTACACCTTC.

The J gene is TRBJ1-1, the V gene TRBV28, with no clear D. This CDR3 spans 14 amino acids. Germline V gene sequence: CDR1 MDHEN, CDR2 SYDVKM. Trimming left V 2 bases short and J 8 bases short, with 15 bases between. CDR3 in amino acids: CASSLARTYSEAFF. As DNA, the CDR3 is TGTGCCAGCAGTTTAGCACGGACTTACTCGGAAGCTTTCTTT.

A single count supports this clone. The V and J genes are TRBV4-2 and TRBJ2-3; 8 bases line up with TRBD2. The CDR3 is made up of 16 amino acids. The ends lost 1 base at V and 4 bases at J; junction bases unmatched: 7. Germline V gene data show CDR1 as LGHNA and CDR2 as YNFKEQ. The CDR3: CASSQGPAGGADTQYF. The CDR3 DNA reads TGTGCCAGCAGCCAAGGTCCCGCGGGGGGAGCAGATACGCAGTATTTT.

CDR3 amino acids: CASSWGTGEGGYTF. The CDR3, as DNA: TGTGCCAGCAGCTGGGGTACAGGGGAAGGCGGCTACACCTTC. The J gene is TRBJ1-2, the V gene TRBV5-6; 7 bases match TRBD1. Germline-derived CDR1 and CDR2 are SGHDT and YYEEEE. V was clipped by 3 bases and J by 8 bases; unmatched bases: 10. The CDR3 has 14 amino acids.